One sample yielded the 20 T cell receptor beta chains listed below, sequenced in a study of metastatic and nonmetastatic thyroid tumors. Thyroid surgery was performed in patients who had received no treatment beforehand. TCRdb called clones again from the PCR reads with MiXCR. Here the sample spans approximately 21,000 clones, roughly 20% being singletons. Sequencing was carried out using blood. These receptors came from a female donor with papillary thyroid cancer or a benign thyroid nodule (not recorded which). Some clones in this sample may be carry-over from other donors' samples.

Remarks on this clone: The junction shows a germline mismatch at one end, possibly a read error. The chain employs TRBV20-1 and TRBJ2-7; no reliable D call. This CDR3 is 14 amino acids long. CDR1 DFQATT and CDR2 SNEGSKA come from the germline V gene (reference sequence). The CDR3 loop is CSATHSRSPYDQYF. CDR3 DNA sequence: TGCAGTGCTACCCACTCGCGGAGCCCCTACGATCAGTACTTC.

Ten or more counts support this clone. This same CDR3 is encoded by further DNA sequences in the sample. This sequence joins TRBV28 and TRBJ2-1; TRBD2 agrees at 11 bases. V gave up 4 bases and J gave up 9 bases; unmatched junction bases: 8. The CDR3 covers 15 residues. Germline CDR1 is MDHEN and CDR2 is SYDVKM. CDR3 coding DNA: TGTGCCAGCAGTTCGAAACTAGCGGGAGTCGGTGAGCAGTTCTTC. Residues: CASSSKLAGVGEQFF.

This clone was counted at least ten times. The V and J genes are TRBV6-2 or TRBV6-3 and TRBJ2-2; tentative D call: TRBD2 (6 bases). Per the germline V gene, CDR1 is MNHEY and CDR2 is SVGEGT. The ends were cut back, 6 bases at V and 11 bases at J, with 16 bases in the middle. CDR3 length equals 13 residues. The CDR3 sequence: CASSSPAGGELFF. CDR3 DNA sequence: TGTGCCAGCAGCTCCCCGGCCGGGGGAGAGCTGTTTTTT.

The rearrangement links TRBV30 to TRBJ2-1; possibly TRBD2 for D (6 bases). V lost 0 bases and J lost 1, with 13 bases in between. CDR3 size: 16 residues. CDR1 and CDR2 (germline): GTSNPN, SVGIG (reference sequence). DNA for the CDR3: TGTGCCTGGAGTGTACGGAGGGGCCTTTCCTACAATGAGCAGTTCTTC. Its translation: CAWSVRRGLSYNEQFF.

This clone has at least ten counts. This chain's CDR3 is CATSVDRGNQPQHF. As DNA, the CDR3 is TGTGCCACCAGCGTCGACAGGGGCAATCAGCCCCAGCATTTT. This chain uses TRBV15 with TRBJ1-5; 7 bases fit TRBD1. CDR1 LNHNV and CDR2 YYDKDF come from the germline V gene (reference sequence). The CDR3 runs 14 residues. V shed 5 bases, J shed 2 bases, and the junction held 3 bases outside the gene matches.

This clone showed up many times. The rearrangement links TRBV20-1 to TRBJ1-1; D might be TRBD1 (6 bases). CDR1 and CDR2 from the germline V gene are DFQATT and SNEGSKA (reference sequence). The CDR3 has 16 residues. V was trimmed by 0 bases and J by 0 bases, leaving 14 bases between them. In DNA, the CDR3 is TGCAGTGCTAGAGAGGCCAGTAGGGGGATGAACACTGAAGCTTTCTTT. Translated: CSAREASRGMNTEAFF.

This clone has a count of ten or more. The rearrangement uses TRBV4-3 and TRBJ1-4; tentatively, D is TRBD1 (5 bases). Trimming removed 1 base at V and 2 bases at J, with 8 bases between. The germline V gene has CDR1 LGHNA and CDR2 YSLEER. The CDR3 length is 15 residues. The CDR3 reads CASSQAGSTNEKLFF. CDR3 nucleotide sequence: TGCGCCAGCAGCCAAGCAGGGTCTACTAATGAAAAACTGTTTTTT.

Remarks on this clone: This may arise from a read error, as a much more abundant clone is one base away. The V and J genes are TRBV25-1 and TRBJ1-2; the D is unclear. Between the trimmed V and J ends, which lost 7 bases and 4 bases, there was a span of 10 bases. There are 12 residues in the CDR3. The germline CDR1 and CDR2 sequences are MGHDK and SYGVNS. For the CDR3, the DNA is TGTGCCAGCATCCCCGGTAGCTATGGCTACACCTTC. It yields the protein CASIPGSYGYTF.

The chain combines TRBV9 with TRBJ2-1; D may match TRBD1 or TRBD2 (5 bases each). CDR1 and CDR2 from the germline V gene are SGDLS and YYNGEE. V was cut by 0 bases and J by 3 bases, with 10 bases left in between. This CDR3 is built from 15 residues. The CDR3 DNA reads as TGTGCCAGCAGCGTAGGAGGGACGGACTACAATGAGCAGTTCTTC. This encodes CASSVGGTDYNEQFF.

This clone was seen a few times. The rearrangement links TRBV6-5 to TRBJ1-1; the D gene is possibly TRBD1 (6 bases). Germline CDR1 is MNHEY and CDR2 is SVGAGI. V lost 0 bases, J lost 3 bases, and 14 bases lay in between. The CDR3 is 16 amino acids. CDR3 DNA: TGTGCCAGCAGTTACTCGAGTCAGGGGTTGGACACTGAAGCTTTCTTT. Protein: CASSYSSQGLDTEAFF.

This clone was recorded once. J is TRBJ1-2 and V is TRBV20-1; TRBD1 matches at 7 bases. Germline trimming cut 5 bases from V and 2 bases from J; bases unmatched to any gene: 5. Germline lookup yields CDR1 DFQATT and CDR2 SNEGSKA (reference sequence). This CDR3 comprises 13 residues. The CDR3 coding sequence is TGCAGTGCTTTTTTGACAGGGAACTATGGCTACACCTTC. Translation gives CSAFLTGNYGYTF.

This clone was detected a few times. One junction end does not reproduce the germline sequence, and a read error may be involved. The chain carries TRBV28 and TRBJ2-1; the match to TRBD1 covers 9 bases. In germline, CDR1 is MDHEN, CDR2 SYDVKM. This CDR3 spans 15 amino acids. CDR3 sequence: CASILVGDRANDQFF. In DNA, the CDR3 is TGTGCCAGCATCCTTGTCGGGGACAGGGCCAATGATCAGTTCTTC.

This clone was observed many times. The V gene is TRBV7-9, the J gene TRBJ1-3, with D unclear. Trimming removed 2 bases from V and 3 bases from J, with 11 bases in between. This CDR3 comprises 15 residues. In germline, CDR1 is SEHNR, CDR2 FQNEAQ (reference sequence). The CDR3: CASSLRETSGNTIYF. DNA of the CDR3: TGTGCCAGCAGCTTAAGGGAAACGAGTGGAAACACCATATATTTT.

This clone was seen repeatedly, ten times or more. This chain's CDR3 is CASSQDRQDYNEQFF. In DNA, the CDR3 is TGCGCCAGCAGCCAAGATAGGCAGGACTACAATGAGCAGTTCTTC. V usage is TRBV4-3 and J usage is TRBJ2-1; D is undetermined. V was cut by 0 bases and J by 3 bases, with 9 bases left in between. Per germline, CDR1 LGHNA and CDR2 YSLEER. The CDR3 runs 15 residues.

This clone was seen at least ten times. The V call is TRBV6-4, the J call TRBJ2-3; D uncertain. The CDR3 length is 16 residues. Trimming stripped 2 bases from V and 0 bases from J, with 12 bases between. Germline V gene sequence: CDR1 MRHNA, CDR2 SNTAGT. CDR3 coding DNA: TGTGCCAGCAGTGACGCCGCCTTGTCTAGCACAGATACGCAGTATTTT. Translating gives CASSDAALSSTDTQYF.

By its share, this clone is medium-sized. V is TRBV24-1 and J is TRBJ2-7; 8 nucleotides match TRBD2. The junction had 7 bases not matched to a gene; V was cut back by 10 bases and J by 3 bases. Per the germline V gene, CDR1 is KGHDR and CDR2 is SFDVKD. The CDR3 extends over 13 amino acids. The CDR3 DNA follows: TGTGCCACTCAACGGGGGGGTAACTACGAGCAGTACTTC. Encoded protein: CATQRGGNYEQYF.

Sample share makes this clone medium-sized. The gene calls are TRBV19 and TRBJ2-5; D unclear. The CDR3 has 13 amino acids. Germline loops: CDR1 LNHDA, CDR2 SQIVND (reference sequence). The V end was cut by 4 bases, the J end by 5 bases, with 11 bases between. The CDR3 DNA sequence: TGTGCCAGTAGTAGGGGTATTCGCGAGACCCAGTACTTC. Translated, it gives CASSRGIRETQYF.

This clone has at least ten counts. CDR3 sequence reads: CASSPRVVYGYTF. The CDR3 DNA sequence: TGTGCCAGCAGCCCTCGGGTGGTCTATGGCTACACCTTC. The chain carries TRBV6-2 or TRBV6-3 and TRBJ1-2; D is undetermined. Per the germline V gene, CDR1 is MNHEY and CDR2 is SVGEGT. The CDR3 extends over 13 amino acids. V was clipped by 6 bases and J by 4 bases, with 12 bases between them.

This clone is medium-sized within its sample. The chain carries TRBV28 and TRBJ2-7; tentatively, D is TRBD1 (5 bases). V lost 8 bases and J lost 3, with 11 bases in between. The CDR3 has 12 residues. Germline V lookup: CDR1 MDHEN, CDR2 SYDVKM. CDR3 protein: CASRQKGYEQYF. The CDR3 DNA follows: TGTGCCAGCCGACAGAAAGGCTACGAGCAGTACTTC. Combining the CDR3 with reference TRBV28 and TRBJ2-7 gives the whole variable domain DVKVTQSSRYLVKRTGEKVFLECVQDMDHENMFWYRQDPGLGLRLIYFSYDVKMKEKGDIPEGYSVSREKKERFSLILESASTNQTSMYLCASRQKGYEQYFGPGTRLTVT.

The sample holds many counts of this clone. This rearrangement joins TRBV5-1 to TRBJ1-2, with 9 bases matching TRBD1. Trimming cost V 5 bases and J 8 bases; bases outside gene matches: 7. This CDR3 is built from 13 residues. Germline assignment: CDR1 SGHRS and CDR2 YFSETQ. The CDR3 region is CASSPDRGGGYTF. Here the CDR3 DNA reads TGCGCCAGCAGTCCCGACAGGGGGGGCGGCTACACCTTC.